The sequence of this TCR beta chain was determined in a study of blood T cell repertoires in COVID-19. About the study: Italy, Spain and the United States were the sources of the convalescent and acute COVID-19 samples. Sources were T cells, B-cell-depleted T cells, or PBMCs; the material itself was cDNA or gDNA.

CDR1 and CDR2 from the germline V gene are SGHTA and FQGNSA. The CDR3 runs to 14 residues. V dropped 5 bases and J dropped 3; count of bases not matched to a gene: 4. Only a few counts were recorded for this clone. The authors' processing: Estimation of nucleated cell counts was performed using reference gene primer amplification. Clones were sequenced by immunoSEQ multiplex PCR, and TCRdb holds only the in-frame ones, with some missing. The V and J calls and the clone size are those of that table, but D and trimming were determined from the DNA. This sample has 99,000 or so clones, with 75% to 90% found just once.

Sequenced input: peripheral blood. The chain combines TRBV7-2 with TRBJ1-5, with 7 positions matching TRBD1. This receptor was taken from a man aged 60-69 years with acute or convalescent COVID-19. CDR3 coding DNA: TGTGCCAGCAGCGTACAGGGGTACAATCAGCCCCAGCATTTT. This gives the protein CASSVQGYNQPQHF.